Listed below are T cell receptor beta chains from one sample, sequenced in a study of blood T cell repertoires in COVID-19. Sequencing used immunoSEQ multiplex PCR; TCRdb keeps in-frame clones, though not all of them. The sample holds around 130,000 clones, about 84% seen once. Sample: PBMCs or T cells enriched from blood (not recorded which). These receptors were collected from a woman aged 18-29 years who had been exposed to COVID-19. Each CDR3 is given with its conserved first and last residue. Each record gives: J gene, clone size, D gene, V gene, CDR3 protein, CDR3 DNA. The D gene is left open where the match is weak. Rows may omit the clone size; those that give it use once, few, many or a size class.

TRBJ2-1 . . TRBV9 CASSTTYLPGFSPNEQFF TGTGCCAGCAGCACTACCTACCTTCCAGGGTTTTCGCCCAATGAGCAGTTCTTC
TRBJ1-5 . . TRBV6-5 CASSYSSGQPQHF TGTGCCAGCAGTTACTCTTCGGGGCAGCCCCAGCATTTT
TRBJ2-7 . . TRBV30 CAWSRYDEQYF TGTGCCTGGAGCCGGTATGACGAGCAGTACTTC
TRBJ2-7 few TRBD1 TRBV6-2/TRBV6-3 CASSSGTGYSYEQYF TGTGCCAGCAGTTCCGGGACAGGCTACTCCTACGAGCAGTACTTC
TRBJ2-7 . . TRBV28 CASSLRGAGGYEQYF TGTGCCAGCAGTTTGAGGGGGGCAGGGGGCTACGAGCAGTACTTC
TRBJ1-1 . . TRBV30 CAWSPLGGEARAFF TGTGCCTGGAGCCCCCTGGGAGGGGAGGCCAGAGCTTTCTTT
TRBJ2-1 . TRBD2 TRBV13 CASSQLAVLENEQFF TGTGCCAGCAGTCAGCTAGCGGTCCTTGAGAATGAGCAGTTCTTC
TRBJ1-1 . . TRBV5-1 CASSLESGETEAFF TGCGCCAGCAGCTTGGAATCCGGGGAAACTGAAGCTTTCTTT
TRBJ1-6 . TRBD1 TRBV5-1 CASSLAQGAIGSPLHF TGCGCCAGCAGCTTGGCCCAGGGGGCCATAGGTTCACCCCTCCACTTT
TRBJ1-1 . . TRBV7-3 CASSSQGNTEAFF TGTGCCAGCAGCTCCCAGGGGAACACTGAAGCTTTCTTT
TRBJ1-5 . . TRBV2 CASSNRADQPQHF TGTGCCAGCAGCAACAGGGCTGATCAGCCCCAGCATTTT
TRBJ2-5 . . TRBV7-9 CASSPQGGQETQYF TGTGCCAGCAGCCCACAGGGGGGGCAAGAGACCCAGTACTTC
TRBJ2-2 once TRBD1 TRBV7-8 CASSRQGANTGELFF TGTGCCAGCAGCAGACAGGGGGCGAACACCGGGGAGCTGTTTTTT
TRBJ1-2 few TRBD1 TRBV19 CASSIWDSTNYGYTF TGTGCCAGTAGTATTTGGGACAGTACTAACTATGGCTACACCTTC
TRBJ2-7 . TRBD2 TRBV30 CAWSVASGLYEQYF TGTGCCTGGAGTGTAGCTAGCGGTCTATACGAGCAGTACTTC
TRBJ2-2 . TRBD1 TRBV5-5 CASSFGTANTGELFF TGTGCCAGCAGCTTCGGGACAGCTAACACCGGGGAGCTGTTTTTT
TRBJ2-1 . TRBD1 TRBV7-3 CASSLTPGQGRVEQFF TGTGCCAGCAGCTTAACTCCGGGACAGGGGCGGGTTGAGCAGTTCTTC
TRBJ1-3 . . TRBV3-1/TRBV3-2 CASSQDTRRENTIYF TGTGCCAGCAGCCAAGATACGCGACGGGAAAACACCATATATTTT
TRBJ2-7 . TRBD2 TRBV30 CAWSSKGLAGVEQYF TGTGCCTGGAGTTCTAAGGGACTAGCGGGAGTTGAGCAGTACTTC
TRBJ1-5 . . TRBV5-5 CASSYITGNNQPQHF TGTGCCAGCAGTTACATCACAGGGAACAATCAGCCCCAGCATTTT
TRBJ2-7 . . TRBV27 CASRLTRGYEQYF TGTGCCAGCAGGCTCACACGAGGCTACGAGCAGTACTTC
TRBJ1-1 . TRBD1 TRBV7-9 CAIDPTGGSTEAFF TGTGCCATCGATCCAACAGGGGGCTCTACTGAAGCTTTCTTT
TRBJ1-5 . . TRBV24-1 CATSDLLNQGGNQPQHF TGTGCCACCAGTGACCTTCTTAACCAGGGTGGCAATCAGCCCCAGCATTTT
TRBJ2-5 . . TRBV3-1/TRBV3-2 CASSRNRAETQYF TGTGCCAGCAGTAGGAACAGGGCAGAGACCCAGTACTTC
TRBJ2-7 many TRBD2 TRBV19 CASSMGLAGVYEQYF TGTGCCAGTAGTATGGGACTAGCGGGAGTCTACGAGCAGTACTTC
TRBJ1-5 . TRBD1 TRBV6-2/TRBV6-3 CASSYRQGARGNQPQHF TGTGCCAGCAGTTACCGGCAGGGGGCTAGGGGCAATCAGCCCCAGCATTTT
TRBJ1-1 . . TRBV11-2 CASSSQGANTEAFF TGTGCCAGCAGCTCTCAAGGAGCGAACACTGAAGCTTTCTTT
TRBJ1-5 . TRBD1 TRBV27 CASSWDRYSNQPQHF TGTGCCAGCAGTTGGGACAGGTATAGCAATCAGCCCCAGCATTTT
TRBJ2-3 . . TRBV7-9 CASSLRLAGADTQYF TGTGCCAGCAGCTTACGCCTGGCAGGGGCAGATACGCAGTATTTT
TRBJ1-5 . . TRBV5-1 CAQNYGQPQHF TGCGCCCAAAACTATGGGCAGCCCCAGCATTTT
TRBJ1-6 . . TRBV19 CTSSVVEGPLHF TGTACCAGTAGTGTGGTCGAGGGACCCCTCCACTTT
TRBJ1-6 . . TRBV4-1 CASSQTGGGEVNSPLHF TGCGCCAGCAGCCAAACCGGGGGAGGGGAGGTTAATTCACCCCTCCACTTT
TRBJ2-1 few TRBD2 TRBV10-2 CASSASGRGYNEQFF TGCGCCAGCAGTGCCAGCGGGAGGGGCTACAATGAGCAGTTCTTC
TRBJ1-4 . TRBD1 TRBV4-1 CASSQEWQGERPTELFF TGCGCCAGCAGCCAAGAGTGGCAGGGGGAACGACCGACTGAACTGTTTTTT
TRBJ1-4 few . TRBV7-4 CASRLPQGGGSSEKLFF TGTGCCAGCAGGTTACCCCAAGGAGGTGGGTCTAGTGAAAAACTGTTTTTT
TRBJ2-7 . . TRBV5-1 CASSLMGVLTGEQYF TGCGCCAGCAGCTTGATGGGAGTCCTGACCGGCGAGCAGTACTTC
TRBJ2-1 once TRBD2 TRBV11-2 CASTGEREINEQFF TGTGCCAGCACGGGAGAGCGGGAGATAAATGAGCAGTTCTTC
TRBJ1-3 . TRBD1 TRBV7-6 CASRLTGGTGNTIYF TGTGCCAGCAGACTAACAGGGGGCACTGGAAACACCATATATTTT
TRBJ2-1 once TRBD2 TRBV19 CASSIDGAGYNEQFF TGTGCCAGTAGTATAGATGGAGCGGGATACAATGAGCAGTTCTTC